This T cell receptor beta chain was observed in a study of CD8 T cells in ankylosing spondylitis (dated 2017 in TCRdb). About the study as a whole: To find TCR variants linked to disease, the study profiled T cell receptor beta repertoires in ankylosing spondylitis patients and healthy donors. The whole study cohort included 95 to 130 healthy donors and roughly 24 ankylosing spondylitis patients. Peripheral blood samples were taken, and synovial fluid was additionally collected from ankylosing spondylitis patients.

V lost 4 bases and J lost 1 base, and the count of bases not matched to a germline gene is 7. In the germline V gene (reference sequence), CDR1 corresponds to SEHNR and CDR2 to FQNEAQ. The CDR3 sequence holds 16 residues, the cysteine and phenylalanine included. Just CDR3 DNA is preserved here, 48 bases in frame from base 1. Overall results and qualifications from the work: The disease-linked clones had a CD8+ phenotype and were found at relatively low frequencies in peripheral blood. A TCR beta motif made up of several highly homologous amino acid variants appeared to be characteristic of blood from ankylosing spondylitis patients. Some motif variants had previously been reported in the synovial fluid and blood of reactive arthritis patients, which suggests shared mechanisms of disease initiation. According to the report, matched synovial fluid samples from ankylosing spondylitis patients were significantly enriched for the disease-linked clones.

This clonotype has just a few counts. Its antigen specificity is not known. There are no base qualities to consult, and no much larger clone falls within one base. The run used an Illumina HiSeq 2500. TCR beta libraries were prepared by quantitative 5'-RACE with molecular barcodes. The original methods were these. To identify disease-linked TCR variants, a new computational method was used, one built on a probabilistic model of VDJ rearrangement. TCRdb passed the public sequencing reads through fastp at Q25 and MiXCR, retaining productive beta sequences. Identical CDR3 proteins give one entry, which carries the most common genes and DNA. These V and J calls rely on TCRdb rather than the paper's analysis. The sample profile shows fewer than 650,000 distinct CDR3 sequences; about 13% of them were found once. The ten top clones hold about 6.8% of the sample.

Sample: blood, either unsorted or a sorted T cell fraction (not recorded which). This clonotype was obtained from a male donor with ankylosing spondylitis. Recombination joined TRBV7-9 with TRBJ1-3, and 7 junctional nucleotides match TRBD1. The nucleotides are TGTGCCAGCAGCTATACAGGGGTTAGGTCTGGAAACACCATATATTTT. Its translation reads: CASSYTGVRSGNTIYF.